The clone carrying this T cell receptor (beta chain) was found many times. As yet, its antigen is unknown. Read coverage stops 3 residues before the CDR3 terminus; the germline J gene supplies the remainder. These data belong to a study of T cell clonality in common variable immunodeficiency. Whole-study results and caveats: In common variable immunodeficiency, TCR beta chains reportedly carried fewer deletions and N-nucleotide insertions. Authors noted CVID clonality's cause needs subpopulation repertoire sequencing.

Germline V lookup: CDR1 ENHRY, CDR2 SYGVKD. The CDR3 covers 12 residues. V gave up 4 bases and J gave up 6 bases; unmatched junction bases: 2. TCRdb keeps only in-frame clones here, not all; method: immunoSEQ multiplex PCR. The specimen has roughly 50,000 clones, none found just once. Donors gave roughly 5 to 9 ml heparinized peripheral whole blood. Material: peripheral blood mononuclear cells. This TCR was recovered from a person between 18 and 69 years old in good health. The J gene is TRBJ2-7, the V gene TRBV10-3, with 8 bases aligning to TRBD1. The CDR3 region is CAISVDRGEQYF. The sequenced CDR3 bases are TGTGCCATCAGTGTTGACAGGGGCGAG.